Listed below are T cell receptor beta chains from one sample, sequenced in a study of cytomegalovirus exposure and HLA in healthy donors. The repertoire was sequenced with immunoSEQ multiplex PCR; TCRdb's copy has only in-frame clones and lacks some. The data contain around 170,000 clones, around 86% of them singletons. The material sequenced was PBMCs. Receptor source: a man aged 35-49 years in good health and CMV-seropositive. Both conserved end residues are part of each CDR3. Size is stated for part of the rows, as once, few or many counts, or as a class when the clone is expanded.

V gene	clone size	CDR3 protein
TRBV5-4	.	CASSPSGGSYNEQFF
TRBV5-4	.	CASSPQLGTNTGELFF
TRBV6-4	.	CASSPLARGLNTGELFF
TRBV5-6	.	CASSLAGGYFYEQYF
TRBV10-3	once	CAISRRSGSGTGELFF
TRBV30	.	CAWRRQGVGAEAFF
TRBV4-3	.	CASSTAPRGTEAFF
TRBV7-3	.	CASSPPGGAVNEQFF
TRBV29-1	once	CSGLRDRLSGANVLTF
TRBV27	.	CASSFGRGYTGELFF
TRBV4-1	.	CASSPSGVNSYEQYF
TRBV29-1	.	CSVAGGRSSYEQYF
TRBV11-2	.	CASSDTGGEAFF
TRBV6-5	.	CASRETGLNTEAFF
TRBV5-3	.	CARSLRRGGYTF
TRBV2	few	CASSEKAGGNYEQYF
TRBV27	few	CASSSQGDYEQYF
TRBV29-1	.	CSVEDRVGSNYGYTF
TRBV19	once	CASSIELAGGPRYNEQFF
TRBV15	.	CATSRDPGASEKLFF
TRBV15	.	CATSLGYSNTGELFF
TRBV28	few	CASREGVGYALAFF
TRBV4-1	.	CASSQGVSGSEAFF
TRBV18	.	CASSPLPVDTEAFF
TRBV4-3	.	CASSQDKARISGANVLTF
TRBV7-2	.	CASSLARAQETQYF
TRBV27	.	CASSLGAGQVVADTQYF
TRBV11-2	.	CASSLSLGSEQYF
TRBV7-3	once	CASSLKGTRDTQYF
TRBV5-6	once	CASSPNPGGPGYTF
TRBV1	.	CTSTGQGDVTGELFF
TRBV6-5	few	CASSASRGVGYGYTF
TRBV7-2	.	CASSFQTGWGSGYTF
TRBV9	.	CASSVATADGELFF
TRBV28	few	CASAGGGTGENQPQHF
TRBV2	.	CASRKETGGFTEAFF
TRBV27	.	CASSIRGLVNTQYF
TRBV6-1	.	CASSEAHSPQPQHF
TRBV5-4	.	CASSLGTGNTYEQYF
TRBV2	few	CARDVEGAVYEQYF
TRBV5-1	.	CASSPTGTGVGQPQHF
TRBV30	.	CAWTRGAGSGNTIYF
TRBV19	.	CASSIRTDMNTEAFF
TRBV19	.	CASSIERRAEQYF
TRBV30	.	CAWRYPRDRASPNYGYTF
TRBV12-5	.	CASGPLPAGYGYTF
TRBV4-3	.	CASSKLTGGTNEKLFF
TRBV19	few	CASSHPTENTEAFF
TRBV10-3	few	CAVSGGSTEAFF
TRBV10-3	few	CAIRPGQGTETQYF
TRBV11-2	.	CASSLARDRGLETQYF
TRBV28	.	CASSPSGGASKTQYF
TRBV27	once	CASSFRGGAGTDTQYF
TRBV15	.	CATSRDARDSTEAFF
TRBV27	.	CASSAGGSGANVLTF
TRBV6-1	.	CASTWTRKDNEQFF